What follows is one TCR beta chain and its context. The antigen is undetermined. Germline V gives CDR1 SQVTM, CDR2 ANQGSEA. Trimming left V 5 bases short and J 1 base short, with 11 bases between. The CDR3 has 13 amino acids. This specimen comes from a study of PD-1 blockade in classical Hodgkin lymphoma. Study outcomes and limitations: Complete responders possessed baseline diversity comparable to newly diagnosed patients. Patients were excluded if nivolumab began under 1 year after ASCT (the autologous transplant). Possibly reflecting disease activity or prior therapy, repertoire differences have causes that remain undefined. CD4+ but not CD8+ TCR diversity rose significantly by C4D1.

Following autologous stem cell transplantation, relapse occurred in every patient, and exposure to brentuximab vedotin varied. Sequencing used immunoSEQ multiplex PCR; TCRdb keeps in-frame clones, though not all of them. This sample has some 150,000 clones, with approximately 80% found just once. The sequences come from peripheral blood mononuclear cells (PBMCs), collected before the second cycle of nivolumab. The sequence was obtained from a human donor with classical Hodgkin lymphoma. The chain couples TRBV29-1 to TRBJ1-2; a possible D gene is TRBD1 (6 bases). Written as DNA, the CDR3 is TGCAGCGTTCAAGGACAGTTTAACTATGGCTACACCTTC. Its translation: CSVQGQFNYGYTF.